Presented here are 4 T cell receptor beta chains from one specimen sequenced in a study of beta chain features in type 1 diabetes. Study-level results: Shortening that was moderate but significant affected the TCRB CDR3s of Type 1 diabetes patients in all four CD4+ subsets.

What was sequenced were expressed TCRB transcripts, since all of the isolated RNA had been reverse transcribed. This table comes from immunoSEQ multiplex PCR, and its TCRdb copy is limited to in-frame clones, with some not included. Altogether approximately 170,000 clones are present, roughly 59% being singletons, with the ten largest covering 0.08% to 0.1%. No antigen has been assigned to these receptors. Sequenced sample: naive CD4+ T cells from blood. The receptors were gathered from a young man with type 1 diabetes.

The chain combines TRBV6-5 with TRBJ1-3; D is ambiguous. V lost 2 bases, J lost 0 bases, and 5 bases lay in between. There are 14 residues in the CDR3. The germline CDR1 and CDR2 sequences are MNHEY and SVGAGI. The CDR3 nucleotides are TGTGCCAGCAGTTACGGGAGCTCTGGAAACACCATATATTTT. As protein: CASSYGSSGNTIYF.

This clone was picked up a small number of times. V usage is TRBV7-9 and J usage is TRBJ2-5; TRBD1 matches 7 bases. This CDR3 is built from 14 residues. Germline lookup yields CDR1 SEHNR and CDR2 FQNEAQ (reference sequence). J gave up 3 bases and V 6 bases, and 7 bases lay outside the gene matches. The CDR3 reads CASRPQGLKETQYF. The CDR3 bases are TGTGCCAGCAGGCCACAGGGGCTTAAAGAGACCCAGTACTTC. Using reference TRBV7-9 and TRBJ2-5 for the parts outside the CDR3, the full variable domain is DTGVSQNPRHKITKRGQNVTFRCDPISEHNRLYWYRQTLGQGPEFLTYFQNEAQLEKSRLLSDRFSAERPKGSFSTLEIQRTEQGDSAMYLCASRPQGLKETQYFGPGTRLLVL.

V gene TRBV29-1 combines with J gene TRBJ2-1; 10 bases agree with TRBD1. CDR3 size: 15 residues. V lost 6 bases and J lost 2; bases outside the gene matches: 7. Per the germline V gene, CDR1 is SQVTM and CDR2 is ANQGSEA. CDR3 DNA: TGCAGCGTGGATCGACAGGGGGCCACCTACAATGAGCAGTTCTTC. Protein sequence: CSVDRQGATYNEQFF.

The chain joins TRBV7-9 to TRBJ2-7; the D gene is possibly TRBD1 (5 bases). CDR1 SEHNR and CDR2 FQNEAQ come from the germline V gene (reference sequence). With 2 bases removed from V and 5 bases from J, the gap between germline ends came to 13 bases. The CDR3 spans 14 residues. CDR3 region: CASSLSKQVNEQYF. CDR3 sequence (DNA): TGTGCCAGCAGCTTATCGAAACAGGTTAACGAGCAGTACTTC. Full variable domain (remainder filled in from reference TRBV7-9 and TRBJ2-7): DTGVSQNPRHKITKRGQNVTFRCDPISEHNRLYWYRQTLGQGPEFLTYFQNEAQLEKSRLLSDRFSAERPKGSFSTLEIQRTEQGDSAMYLCASSLSKQVNEQYFGPGTRLTVT.